Presented here are 3 T cell receptor beta chains from one specimen sequenced in a study of glioma-infiltrating T cells. Amplification of TCR alpha and beta CDR3 regions from RNA used iRepertoire nested multiplex PCR. TCRdb reprocessed the multiplex PCR reads with MiXCR, giving one entry per CDR3 protein. The sample lists 90,000 to 100,000 distinct CDR3 sequences, approximately 42% occurring once. The sequencing input was glioma tissue, nonneoplastic brain tissue, or PBMCs (not recorded which). All receptors derive from a human donor with low-grade glioma or glioblastoma, undergoing nonglioma brain surgery, or in good health (not recorded which).

About this clonotype itself: A much larger clone differs from this one at a single base, so this may be a read error. The genes are TRBV11-2 and TRBJ2-1, with TRBD1 matching over 7 bases. The CDR3 runs to 15 residues. Trimming at V came to 2 bases and at J to 12 bases, leaving 13 bases not matched to a gene. Germline CDR1 SGHAT, CDR2 FQNNGV. The CDR3 sequence: CASSLNEQGEDVQFF. The CDR3 nucleotides read TGTGCCAGCAGCTTAAACGAGCAGGGGGAAGATGTGCAGTTCTTC.

The chain is built from TRBV6-1 and TRBJ2-5; 10 bases are shared with TRBD1. The trim removed 6 bases at V and 11 bases at J, leaving 12 bases unmatched. Germline-derived CDR1 and CDR2 are MNHNS and SASEGT. The CDR3 consists of 14 residues. In DNA, the CDR3 is TGTGCCAGCAGCCGGGACAGGGGTAAAGAGTCTCAGTACTTC. Translated: CASSRDRGKESQYF.

This clonotype was seen ten or more times. V usage is TRBV15 and J usage is TRBJ2-7, with 7 bases that match TRBD1. Germline CDR1 is LNHNV and CDR2 is YYDKDF (reference sequence). V lost 1 base, J lost 2 bases, and 2 bases stayed unmatched. There are 14 residues in the CDR3. The CDR3 nucleotides read TGTGCCACCAGCAGAGGAGGGGGCACCTACGAGCAGTACTTC. This codes for CATSRGGGTYEQYF.